This entry lists 15 T cell receptor beta chains sequenced from one sample in a study of beta chain features in type 1 diabetes. Expressed TCRB transcripts were sequenced because the isolated RNA had all been reverse transcribed beforehand. Sequencing used immunoSEQ multiplex PCR; TCRdb keeps in-frame clones, though not all of them. The sample gives approximately 400,000 clones, around 15% of which show up once; roughly 0.017% is in the top ten. Sequencing was performed on naive CD4+ T cells from blood. All receptors come from a woman between 18 and 29 years old in good health.

The chain uses TRBV5-1 and TRBJ2-7; 13 bases map to TRBD2. CDR3 length: 18 residues. With V trimmed by 6 bases and J by 2 bases, 14 bases remained unmatched. Germline V CDR1 and CDR2: SGHRS, YFSETQ. CDR3 DNA sequence: TGCGCCAGCACTGGGACTAGCGGGATTTTTGGCCCACCCTACGAGCAGTACTTC. This gives the protein CASTGTSGIFGPPYEQYF.

This rearrangement joins TRBV11-2 to TRBJ2-1, with a tentative D call TRBD2 (7 bases). The CDR3 spans 17 residues. Trimming cost V 5 bases and J 8 bases, with 25 bases left between them. CDR1 is SGHAT and CDR2 is FQNNGV in the germline V gene. The CDR3 bases are TGTGCCAGCAGCGCCACTCCCCGGGGGGCCACCGGGGATGAGCAGTTCTTC. Translating it yields CASSATPRGATGDEQFF. Combining the CDR3 with reference TRBV11-2 and TRBJ2-1 gives the whole variable domain EAGVAQSPRYKIIEKRQSVAFWCNPISGHATLYWYQQILGQGPKLLIQFQNNGVVDDSQLPKDRFSAERLKGVDSTLKIQPAKLEDSAVYLCASSATPRGATGDEQFFGPGTRLTVL.

The chain is built from TRBV5-4 and TRBJ2-1, with TRBD1 identical over 7 bases. The CDR3 runs 13 residues. Per germline, CDR1 SGHNT and CDR2 YYREEE (reference sequence). The ends lost 1 base at V and 9 bases at J; junction bases unmatched: 4. CDR3 sequence: CASSLTGAGEQFF. The CDR3, as DNA: TGTGCCAGCAGCTTGACAGGGGCTGGTGAGCAGTTCTTC.

This clone was counted only a few times. The chain uses TRBV30 and TRBJ2-3, with 11 bases that match TRBD2. Germline lookup yields CDR1 GTSNPN and CDR2 SVGIG (reference sequence). The CDR3 runs to 15 residues. Germline trimming cut 0 bases from V and 5 bases from J; bases unmatched to any gene: 4. CDR3 DNA: TGTGCCTGGAGTGTGTTAGCGGGAGGGCAAGATACGCAGTATTTT. It specifies CAWSVLAGGQDTQYF.

In its sample, this clone was seen a few times. V is TRBV2 and J is TRBJ2-1; 7 nucleotides match TRBD2. The CDR3 runs 14 residues. The J segment lost 8 bases and the V segment lost 7 bases, leaving 11 bases of the junction unmatched. CDR1 and CDR2 from the germline V gene are SNHLY and FYNNEI. CDR3 DNA sequence: TGTGCCAGCATCTCGCGGGAGTTCGGCGATGAGCAGTTCTTC. Its translation: CASISREFGDEQFF.

The rearrangement uses TRBV5-4 and TRBJ2-7; 14 bases line up with TRBD2. The V and J ends lost 3 bases and 5 bases, in that order; junction bases with no gene match: 7. The CDR3 totals 16 residues. Germline loops: CDR1 SGHNT, CDR2 YYREEE (reference sequence). CDR3 in DNA: TGTGCCAGCAGCTCCGGGACTAGCGGGAGATGGCACGAGCAGTACTTC. Translation gives CASSSGTSGRWHEQYF.

This clone occurred a few times. Here the CDR3 reads CASSQDRVSSVLVNEQFF. DNA of the CDR3: TGTGCCAGCAGCCAAGATCGGGTGAGCTCCGTCCTCGTAAATGAGCAGTTCTTC. The chain joins TRBV14 to TRBJ2-1, with unresolved D. The germline V gene has CDR1 SGHDN and CDR2 FVKESK. Trimming pared 0 bases from V and 7 bases from J, leaving 22 bases between. The CDR3 covers 18 residues.

This clone was counted only a few times. The CDR3 DNA is TGCGCCAGCAGCCACGAGGGACTAGCGGGAGGGATCACAGATACGCAGTATTTT. Translation: CASSHEGLAGGITDTQYF. The V and J genes are TRBV4-1 and TRBJ2-3; 16 nucleotides align to TRBD2. The V segment lost 3 bases and the J segment 2 bases; nucleotides outside the gene matches: 5. The CDR3 totals 18 residues. Germline V gene data show CDR1 as MGHRA and CDR2 as YSYEKL.

The chain joins TRBV2 to TRBJ2-1; TRBD2 matches at 10 bases. Looked up from germline, CDR1 is SNHLY and CDR2 is FYNNEI. This CDR3 has 21 amino acids. V shed 10 bases, J shed 9 bases, and the junction held 33 bases outside the gene matches. The CDR3 nucleotides read TGTGCCACCAGGAGACAGGGTTTCCTAGCGGGAGCTACTGGCTCTGACAGTGAGCAGTTCTTC. Translating gives CATRRQGFLAGATGSDSEQFF.

The chain has TRBV14 and TRBJ2-7; a weak D match, TRBD2 (5 bases). Between the trimmed V and J ends, which lost 5 bases and 6 bases, there was a span of 14 bases. The CDR3 length is 13 residues. Germline V gene sequence: CDR1 SGHDN, CDR2 FVKESK. The DNA of the CDR3 is TGTGCCAGCAGCGCCCTCCCCAGCGGCGAGCAGTACTTC. Translating it yields CASSALPSGEQYF. The complete variable domain, with remaining parts taken from reference TRBV14 and TRBJ2-7, reads EAGVTQFPSHSVIEKGQTVTLRCDPISGHDNLYWYRRVMGKEIKFLLHFVKESKQDESGMPNNRFLAERTGGTYSTLKVQPAELEDSGVYFCASSALPSGEQYFGPGTRLTVT.

There are a few counts of this clone. This chain links TRBV7-2 with TRBJ1-2, with no clear D. Germline assignment: CDR1 SGHTA and CDR2 FQGNSA. V was trimmed by 1 base and J by 6 bases, leaving 9 bases between them. This CDR3 has 13 residues. The CDR3 loop is CASSLVWQDGYTF. In nucleotides, the CDR3 is TGTGCCAGCAGCTTAGTATGGCAGGATGGCTACACCTTC.

This clone was seen a few times. This chain connects TRBV9 to TRBJ2-1; 10 bases map to TRBD2. The CDR3 covers 18 residues. J was trimmed by 6 bases and V by 4 bases; bases with no gene match: 16. Germline V CDR1 and CDR2: SGDLS, YYNGEE. The CDR3 DNA follows: TGTGCCAGCAGCCCTCGTCTTCGGCTAGCGGGAGAGGGCAATGAGCAGTTCTTC. Its translation: CASSPRLRLAGEGNEQFF. Full variable domain (remainder filled in from reference TRBV9 and TRBJ2-1): DSGVTQTPKHLITATGQRVTLRCSPRSGDLSVYWYQQSLDQGLQFLIQYYNGEERAKGNILERFSAQQFPDLHSELNLSSLELGDSALYFCASSPRLRLAGEGNEQFFGPGTRLTVL.

V is TRBV19 and J is TRBJ1-1, with 8 bases lining up with TRBD1. Germline V gives CDR1 LNHDA, CDR2 SQIVND (reference sequence). The CDR3 length is 14 residues. The V segment lost 5 bases and the J segment 3 bases; nucleotides outside the gene matches: 5. CDR3 residues: CASSPRTGHTEAFF. In nucleotides, the CDR3 is TGTGCCAGTAGTCCCCGGACAGGGCACACTGAAGCTTTCTTT.

This clone has a handful of counts. V is TRBV9 and J is TRBJ2-1, with D perhaps TRBD2 (5 bases). CDR3 length equals 15 residues. V lost 0 bases and J lost 4, with 11 bases in between. Germline V gives CDR1 SGDLS, CDR2 YYNGEE. In nucleotides, the CDR3 is TGTGCCAGCAGCGTAGTCAGCGGAGGTTACAATGAGCAGTTCTTC. Amino acid sequence: CASSVVSGGYNEQFF.

This clone occurred a few times. The DNA of the CDR3 is TGTGCCAGCAGTGGCGTGAATGAGCAGTTCTTC. Its protein product is CASSGVNEQFF. The gene calls are TRBV2 and TRBJ2-1; D gene ambiguous. Germline values: CDR1 SNHLY, CDR2 FYNNEI. The germline V and J ends were trimmed by 4 bases and 7 bases, with 5 bases remaining between them. The CDR3 runs 11 residues. The whole variable domain, filled in from reference TRBV2 and TRBJ2-1, reads EPEVTQTPSHQVTQMGQEVILRCVPISNHLYFYWYRQILGQKVEFLVSFYNNEISEKSEIFDDQFSVERPDGSNFTLKIRSTKLEDSAMYFCASSGVNEQFFGPGTRLTVL.